This TCR beta chain appears in the sequencing data of a study of radiation and T cells in renal cell carcinoma. The data were produced by immunoSEQ multiplex PCR, yet TCRdb's version contains in-frame clones alone and is incomplete. Among about 150,000 clones listed, about 88% were seen once. For this clone: Its antigen is still unknown.

Time point defined: baseline pretreatment blood. Sample treatment: 15 Gy SBRT to primary tumor, nephrectomy 4 weeks later. Looked up from germline, CDR1 is SGDLS and CDR2 is YYNGEE. The CDR3 loop spans 12 amino acids. V dropped 0 bases and J dropped 4 bases, with 1 base sitting between them. General study results and limits: Pretreatment tumor biopsies were lacking, so baseline clonotypes are unknown.

The chain carries TRBV9 and TRBJ2-2; D is ambiguous. This receptor was obtained from a woman in her 70s with renal cell carcinoma. This material consisted of blood, taken from a patient whose treatment included radiotherapy and nephrectomy. DNA of the CDR3: TGTGCCAGCAGCGTAGTCACCGGGGAGCTGTTTTTT. Its translation: CASSVVTGELFF.